The 16 T cell receptor beta chains presented below share a single source sample, sequenced in a study of control samples from healthy donors and cancer patients. Repertoires were generated with immunoSEQ multiplex PCR, while TCRdb's copy carries only in-frame clones and drops some. The sample shows over 150,000 clones, 75% to 95% of them seen only once. Sequencing input: blood. These receptors all come from a woman aged 40 to 50 in good health.

This clone appeared a single time. The chain joins TRBV10-3 to TRBJ2-7, with 10 bases identical to TRBD1. Germline CDR1 and CDR2: ENHRY and SYGVKD. The CDR3 consists of 17 residues. The V segment lost 3 bases and the J segment 0 bases; nucleotides outside the gene matches: 8. The CDR3 is CAISDKGQGMNSYEQYF. CDR3 DNA: TGTGCCATCAGTGATAAGGGACAGGGGATGAACTCCTACGAGCAGTACTTC.

The genes are TRBV20-1 and TRBJ2-2; D is perhaps TRBD1 or TRBD2 (6 bases each). The V end lost 3 bases, the J end lost 2 bases, and 13 bases lay between the germline ends. The CDR3 extends over 15 amino acids. The V gene's germline CDR1 is DFQATT and CDR2 SNEGSKA (reference sequence). For the CDR3, the DNA is TGCAGTGCTAGTTCTGGGGGGCTTAACACCGGGGAGCTGTTTTTT. It codes for CSASSGGLNTGELFF.

This rearrangement joins TRBV7-8 to TRBJ1-2; D is possibly TRBD1 (6 bases). Trimming took off 0 bases at V and 8 bases at J, with 16 bases between the two ends. This CDR3 has 15 residues. The germline gives CDR1 SGHVS, CDR2 FQNEAQ. This chain's CDR3 is CASSLAPGHGLGYTF. The CDR3 nucleotides are TGTGCCAGCAGCTTAGCTCCGGGACACGGCTTGGGCTACACCTTC.

This clone was observed a handful of times. The chain has TRBV10-1 and TRBJ1-2, with a weak D call TRBD1 (6 bases). V lost 6 bases, J lost 4 bases, and 27 bases lay in between. The V gene's germline CDR1 is WNHNN and CDR2 SYGVQD (reference sequence). This CDR3 spans 18 amino acids. For the CDR3, the DNA is TGCGCCAGCAGCTACGCCGGGACAAGAATAACCCGATGCTATGGCTACACCTTC. It yields the protein CASSYAGTRITRCYGYTF.

V is TRBV27 and J is TRBJ1-1; weak D call: TRBD1 (5 bases). V was cut by 5 bases and J by 4 bases, with 14 bases left in between. Germline V gene data show CDR1 as MNHEY and CDR2 as SMNVEV (reference sequence). CDR3 length: 14 residues. The CDR3: CASSRDAGGTEAFF. CDR3 in DNA: TGTGCCAGCAGTAGGGACGCGGGAGGCACTGAAGCTTTCTTT.

The genes are TRBV6-5 and TRBJ2-3, with a weak D call TRBD2 (5 bases). The germline V gene has CDR1 MNHEY and CDR2 SVGAGI. CDR3 length equals 14 residues. Trimming stripped 7 bases from V and 0 bases from J, with 11 bases between. The CDR3 loop is CASMRRVSTDTQYF. Written as DNA, the CDR3 is TGTGCCAGCATGAGGCGGGTTAGCACAGATACGCAGTATTTT.

V is TRBV10-2 and J is TRBJ1-4; D unresolved. Germline V gene lookup returns CDR1 WSHSY and CDR2 SAAADI. This CDR3 is 14 amino acids long. V lost 6 bases to trimming and J lost 5 bases, with 13 bases between them. The CDR3 DNA follows: TGCGCCAGCAGGGCCCGGGGATCGAATGAAAAACTGTTTTTT. This translates into CASRARGSNEKLFF.

The rearrangement uses TRBV19 and TRBJ1-4, with a tentative D call TRBD1 (6 bases). Trimming took off 4 bases at V and 4 bases at J, with 16 bases between the two ends. Germline V gene data show CDR1 as LNHDA and CDR2 as SQIVND (reference sequence). The CDR3 loop spans 16 amino acids. CDR3 nucleotides: TGTGCCAGTAGTACGCTACCGGGACAAAGTAATGAAAAACTGTTTTTT. It is translated as CASSTLPGQSNEKLFF.

This chain connects TRBV7-2 to TRBJ1-1; no clear D gene. The CDR3 totals 13 residues. The germline V and J ends were trimmed by 2 bases and 4 bases, with 8 bases remaining between them. Germline V gene data show CDR1 as SGHTA and CDR2 as FQGNSA. The DNA of the CDR3 is TGTGCCAGCAGCTTAACGTTGACCACTGAAGCTTTCTTT. It specifies CASSLTLTTEAFF.

The chain employs TRBV5-1 and TRBJ1-4; D is unresolved. CDR1 is SGHRS and CDR2 is YFSETQ in the germline V gene. Trimming removed 4 bases at V and 5 bases at J, with 9 bases between. This CDR3 is built from 13 residues. In nucleotides, the CDR3 is TGCGCCAGCAGCCCAGCCATCAATGAAAAACTGTTTTTT. Translation: CASSPAINEKLFF.

This clone was recorded once. This chain links TRBV3-1 (or the pseudogene TRBV3-2) with TRBJ2-1; D gene ambiguous. Germline CDR1 and CDR2: LGHDT and YNNKEL (reference sequence). Trimming left V 0 bases short and J 0 bases short, with 6 bases between. The CDR3 has 15 residues. The CDR3 loop is CASSQDRVSYNEQFF. CDR3 in DNA: TGTGCCAGCAGCCAAGACCGGGTCTCCTACAATGAGCAGTTCTTC.

J is TRBJ1-1 and V is TRBV12-5; 7 bases are shared with TRBD1. CDR1 and CDR2 from the germline V gene are LGHNT and FRNRAP. The junction had 11 bases not matched to a gene; V was cut back by 3 bases and J by 4 bases. The CDR3 contains 16 residues. This chain's CDR3 is CASGFTPTGLGTEAFF. DNA for the CDR3: TGTGCTAGTGGTTTTACTCCGACAGGGTTGGGCACTGAAGCTTTCTTT.

The rearrangement links TRBV10-1 to TRBJ1-4; D gene uncertain. This CDR3 is built from 16 residues. The germline V and J ends were trimmed by 3 bases and 0 bases, with 11 bases remaining between them. Germline V lookup: CDR1 WNHNN, CDR2 SYGVQD (reference sequence). The CDR3 bases are TGCGCCAGCAGTGACTATCGAGACGCAACTAATGAAAAACTGTTTTTT. It is translated as CASSDYRDATNEKLFF.

The chain combines TRBV27 with TRBJ2-1, with D uncertain. CDR1 and CDR2 from the germline V gene are MNHEY and SMNVEV (reference sequence). The V and J ends lost 6 bases and 7 bases respectively, with 13 bases between them. The CDR3 spans 13 residues. The CDR3 nucleotides are TGTGCCAGCAGGGCCGGCCTCGGGAATGAGCAGTTCTTC. This sequence encodes CASRAGLGNEQFF.

V gene TRBV6-5 combines with J gene TRBJ2-7; 7 nucleotides line up with TRBD2. J was trimmed by 1 base and V by 0 bases; bases with no gene match: 6. The CDR3 contains 16 residues. The germline CDR1 and CDR2 sequences are MNHEY and SVGAGI. The CDR3 DNA follows: TGTGCCAGCAGTTACTCGAGTTACGGGGGGTCCTACGAGCAGTACTTC. This codes for CASSYSSYGGSYEQYF.

The V call is TRBV2, the J call TRBJ1-1; a possible D gene is TRBD1 (5 bases). V was pared by 6 bases and J by 4 bases, with 15 bases between. CDR3 size: 14 residues. The germline V gene encodes CDR1 SNHLY and CDR2 FYNNEI. Here the CDR3 reads CASSNPQVSTEAFF. CDR3 nucleotides: TGTGCCAGCAGCAACCCACAGGTGAGCACTGAAGCTTTCTTT.